This T cell receptor beta chain was documented in a study of blood T cell repertoires in COVID-19. Study as a whole: The United States, Italy and Spain were the sources of the acute and convalescent COVID-19 samples. T cells, B-cell-depleted T cells, or PBMCs provided the cDNA or gDNA that served as material.

This CDR3 contains 16 residues. Trimming took 0 bases from V and 4 from J, leaving 15 bases between them. Germline V gene lookup returns CDR1 LGHDT and CDR2 YNNKEL (reference sequence). This clone has a single count. Generated by immunoSEQ multiplex PCR, the TCRdb table keeps only in-frame clones and is missing some. The table shows under 150,000 clones, with approximately 80% occurring only once. The sample consisted of peripheral blood. The receptor was isolated from a human donor in a cohort sampled during active COVID-19. The V call is TRBV3-1 (or the pseudogene TRBV3-2), the J call TRBJ2-5; perhaps TRBD1 as D (5 bases). CDR3 DNA: TGTGCCAGCAGCCAAGATGTCAGACAGACGGGAGAGACCCAGTACTTC. Translating gives CASSQDVRQTGETQYF.